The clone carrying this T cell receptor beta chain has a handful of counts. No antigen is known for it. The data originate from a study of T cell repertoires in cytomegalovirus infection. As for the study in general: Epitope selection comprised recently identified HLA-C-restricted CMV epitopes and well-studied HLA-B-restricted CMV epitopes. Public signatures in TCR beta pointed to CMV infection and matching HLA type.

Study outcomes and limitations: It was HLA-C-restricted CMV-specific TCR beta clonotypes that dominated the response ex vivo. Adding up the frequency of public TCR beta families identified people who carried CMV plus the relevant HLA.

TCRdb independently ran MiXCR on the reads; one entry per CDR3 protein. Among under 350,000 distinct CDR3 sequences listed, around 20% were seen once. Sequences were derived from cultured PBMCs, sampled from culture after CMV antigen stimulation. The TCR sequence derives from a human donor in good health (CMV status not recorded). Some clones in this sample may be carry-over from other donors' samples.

CDR3 coding DNA: TGTGCCAGCAGCTTATCTTGGCGAGGTGAAAAACTGTTTTTT. Protein product: CASSLSWRGEKLFF. The rearrangement joins TRBV7-2 to TRBJ1-4; D gene uncertain. Trimming shortened V by 2 bases and J by 7 bases, and 11 bases separated the two germline ends. The CDR3 length is 14 residues. Germline CDR1 is SGHTA and CDR2 is FQGNSA. Based on the CDR3 plus reference TRBV7-2 and TRBJ1-4, the full variable domain is GAGVSQSPSNKVTEKGKDVELRCDPISGHTALYWYRQSLGQGLEFLIYFQGNSAPDKSGLPSDRFSAERTGGSVSTLTIQRTQQEDSAVYLCASSLSWRGEKLFFGSGTQLSVL.